This T cell receptor beta chain was retrieved from a study of blood T cell repertoires in COVID-19. Sequencing was performed with immunoSEQ multiplex PCR; in TCRdb, only in-frame clones are kept and a portion is missing. The sample carries fewer than 350,000 clones, about 90% recorded once. This CDR3 comprises 14 residues. The V and J ends lost 5 bases and 4 bases respectively, with 14 bases between them. Germline V gives CDR1 MDHEN, CDR2 SYDVKM. This clonotype originated in a woman in her fifties or sixties who had recovered from COVID-19. This rearrangement joins TRBV28 to TRBJ1-2; perhaps TRBD1 as D (6 bases). The sequencing sample was made of peripheral blood. CDR3: CASSRYGQSYGYTF. The CDR3 nucleotides are TGTGCCAGCAGTCGATATGGACAGTCCTATGGCTACACCTTC.